One and the same sample provided the 8 T cell receptor beta chains below, sequenced in a study of shared clonotypes between healthy human individuals. The assay was immunoSEQ multiplex PCR, and TCRdb's table has in-frame clones only and misses some. The table has under 550,000 clones, less than 96% seen once. The sample comprised naive CD4+ T cells sorted from blood. As to subset: CD45RA+ positively selected. The receptors shown here come from a woman aged 30 to 39 in good health.

The V call is TRBV5-1, the J call TRBJ2-4; D might be TRBD2 (5 bases). CDR3 length: 15 amino acids. Germline V gene data show CDR1 as SGHRS and CDR2 as YFSETQ. V lost 1 base and J 4 bases, leaving 12 bases between the germline ends. The CDR3 protein is CASSLIVSGKNIQYF. The CDR3 DNA follows: TGCGCCAGCAGCTTGATCGTGTCGGGAAAAAACATTCAGTACTTC.

The chain carries TRBV18 and TRBJ1-5, with D tentatively TRBD1 (5 bases). Germline V CDR1 and CDR2: KGHSH, LQKENI. With 2 bases removed from V and 4 bases from J, the gap between germline ends came to 12 bases. The CDR3 has 15 residues. The CDR3 DNA reads as TGTGCCAGCTCACCAGGAGCAGGGCGGAATCAGCCCCAGCATTTT. Protein product: CASSPGAGRNQPQHF. Full variable domain (outside the CDR3, taken from reference TRBV18 and TRBJ1-5): NAGVMQNPRHLVRRRGQEARLRCSPMKGHSHVYWYRQLPEEGLKFMVYLQKENIIDESGMPKERFSAEFPKEGPSILRIQQVVRGDSAAYFCASSPGAGRNQPQHFGDGTRLSIL.

The chain uses TRBV28 and TRBJ1-5, with unresolved D. Trimming shortened V by 3 bases and J by 9 bases, and 6 bases separated the two germline ends. Germline V gene sequence: CDR1 MDHEN, CDR2 SYDVKM. The CDR3 has 11 residues. CDR3 protein: CASSFRVPQHF. Here the CDR3 DNA reads TGTGCCAGCAGTTTCCGTGTGCCCCAGCATTTT.

The chain combines TRBV6-1 with TRBJ1-1; D gene ambiguous. This CDR3 contains 14 residues. The V gene's germline CDR1 is MNHNS and CDR2 SASEGT. Trimming stripped 10 bases from V and 0 bases from J, with 15 bases between. CDR3 residues: CATLGRVLNTEAFF. The CDR3 DNA reads TGTGCCACCCTGGGAAGGGTGCTGAACACTGAAGCTTTCTTT.

The V call is TRBV10-1, the J call TRBJ2-5, with D uncertain. The germline V gene encodes CDR1 WNHNN and CDR2 SYGVQD (reference sequence). The CDR3 length is 14 residues. Trimming took off 0 bases at V and 0 bases at J, with 5 bases between the two ends. CDR3 amino acids: CASSESTNQETQYF. CDR3 sequence (DNA): TGCGCCAGCAGTGAGTCTACTAACCAAGAGACCCAGTACTTC.

The chain combines TRBV2 with TRBJ1-6; D gene uncertain. Germline V gene lookup returns CDR1 SNHLY and CDR2 FYNNEI. V gave up 7 bases and J gave up 0 bases, with 10 bases separating them. The CDR3 consists of 15 residues. The CDR3 sequence is CASNYESSYNSPLHF. DNA for the CDR3: TGTGCCAGCAACTATGAGAGCTCCTATAATTCACCCCTCCACTTT. The full variable domain, completed using reference TRBV2 and TRBJ1-6, is EPEVTQTPSHQVTQMGQEVILRCVPISNHLYFYWYRQILGQKVEFLVSFYNNEISEKSEIFDDQFSVERPDGSNFTLKIRSTKLEDSAMYFCASNYESSYNSPLHFGNGTRLTVT.

CDR3 region: CASSSSGQVRNEQFF. CDR3 nucleotides: TGTGCCAGCAGCTCCTCGGGACAGGTTCGAAATGAGCAGTTCTTC. This chain links TRBV7-9 with TRBJ2-1, with 8 bases that match TRBD1. Unmatched junction bases numbered 9, after V lost 4 bases and J lost 7 bases. CDR1 is SEHNR, CDR2 FQNEAQ, per germline (reference sequence). CDR3 size: 15 residues. Full variable domain (remainder filled in from reference TRBV7-9 and TRBJ2-1): DTGVSQNPRHKITKRGQNVTFRCDPISEHNRLYWYRQTLGQGPEFLTYFQNEAQLEKSRLLSDRFSAERPKGSFSTLEIQRTEQGDSAMYLCASSSSGQVRNEQFFGPGTRLTVL.

The chain uses TRBV6-1 and TRBJ2-7, with D unresolved. This CDR3 has 16 amino acids. Germline V gives CDR1 MNHNS, CDR2 SASEGT. Trimming shortened V by 2 bases and J by 0 bases, and 14 bases separated the two germline ends. The CDR3 sequence is CASSERQALNSYEQYF. The CDR3 nucleotides are TGTGCCAGCAGTGAACGGCAGGCGCTTAACTCCTACGAGCAGTACTTC.